This T cell receptor (beta chain) was found in a study of blood T cell repertoires in COVID-19. Study context: PBMCs, B-cell-depleted T cells, or T cells were the source of the cDNA or gDNA that made up the material.

V lost 6 bases, J lost 5 bases, and 7 bases stayed unmatched. The germline V gene encodes CDR1 SNHLY and CDR2 FYNNEI. The CDR3 is 15 amino acids. Produced via immunoSEQ multiplex PCR; TCRdb's table is partial and in-frame only. The table has about 30,000 clones, almost 85% seen once. The specimen was peripheral blood. This receptor was identified in a man aged 60 to 69 with active COVID-19. The chain links TRBV2 to TRBJ2-4; 10 bases match TRBD2. Here the CDR3 reads CASRKAGGPENIQYF. The CDR3 DNA follows: TGTGCCAGCAGAAAAGCGGGAGGGCCCGAAAACATTCAGTACTTC.